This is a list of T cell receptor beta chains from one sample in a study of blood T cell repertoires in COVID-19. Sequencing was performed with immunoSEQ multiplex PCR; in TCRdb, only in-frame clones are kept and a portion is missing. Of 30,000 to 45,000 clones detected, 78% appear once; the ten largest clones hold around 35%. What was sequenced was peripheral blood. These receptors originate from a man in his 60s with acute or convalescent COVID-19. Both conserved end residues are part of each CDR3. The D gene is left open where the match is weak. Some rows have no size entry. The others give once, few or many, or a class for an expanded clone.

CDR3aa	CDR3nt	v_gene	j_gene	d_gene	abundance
CASSQDQGAADTQYF	TGCGCCAGCAGCCAAGATCAGGGTGCGGCAGATACGCAGTATTTT	TRBV4-1	TRBJ2-3	-	-
CASSLVARTGGRETQYF	TGTGCCAGCAGCTTAGTGGCTAGGACAGGGGGCCGCGAGACCCAGTACTTC	TRBV11-3	TRBJ2-5	TRBD1	-
CATSDFPPHGSGLNEQFF	TGTGCCACCAGTGATTTTCCCCCCCACGGTAGCGGGCTCAATGAGCAGTTCTTC	TRBV24-1	TRBJ2-1	TRBD2	-
CASSDGKTETQYF	TGTGCCAGCAGCGACGGGAAAACGGAGACCCAGTACTTC	TRBV11-3	TRBJ2-5	-	-
CASSQGQLNTEAFF	TGTGCCAGCAGCCAGGGACAGCTGAACACTGAAGCTTTCTTT	TRBV3-1/TRBV3-2	TRBJ1-1	TRBD1	-
CASSPPRRRAAGGGEQFF	TGTGCCAGCAGTCCCCCGCGGCGGCGAGCCGCCGGTGGGGGCGAGCAGTTCTTC	TRBV28	TRBJ2-1	-	-
CASSWTSGRIADTQYF	TGTGCCAGCAGCTGGACTAGCGGGAGGATCGCAGATACGCAGTATTTT	TRBV11-1	TRBJ2-3	TRBD2	-
CAWRLAGVYEQYF	TGTGCCTGGCGACTAGCGGGAGTCTACGAGCAGTACTTC	TRBV30	TRBJ2-7	TRBD2	many
CASSYSEQVEQYF	TGTGCCAGCAGTTACTCTGAACAGGTTGAGCAGTACTTC	TRBV6-2/TRBV6-3	TRBJ2-7	-	-
CASSRTETGELFF	TGTGCCAGCAGTAGAACAGAAACCGGGGAGCTGTTTTTT	TRBV6-4	TRBJ2-2	-	-
CASSYSTSTETQYF	TGTGCCAGCAGTTACTCGACTAGTACAGAGACCCAGTACTTC	TRBV6-5	TRBJ2-5	-	-
CASSYSTPFRGSYEQYF	TGTGCCAGCAGTTACTCGACCCCTTTCCGCGGGAGCTACGAGCAGTACTTC	TRBV6-2/TRBV6-3	TRBJ2-7	TRBD2	-
CASSPTGVGETQYF	TGTGCCAGCAGCCCTACAGGGGTGGGGGAGACCCAGTACTTC	TRBV7-2	TRBJ2-5	TRBD1	-
CSASSLDTQYF	TGCAGTGCTAGTTCACTGGATACGCAGTATTTT	TRBV20-1	TRBJ2-3	-	-
CASSQGQGSDTQYF	TGTGCCAGCAGCCAAGGACAGGGGTCAGATACGCAGTATTTT	TRBV14	TRBJ2-3	TRBD1	-
CASSYGQIMNTEAFF	TGTGCCAGCAGCTACGGACAGATTATGAACACTGAAGCTTTCTTT	TRBV11-3	TRBJ1-1	-	-
CATGLARYEQYF	TGTGCCACCGGACTAGCGCGTTACGAGCAGTACTTC	TRBV6-5	TRBJ2-7	TRBD2	few
CASSSRQGAGNTIYF	TGCGCCAGCAGCTCGCGACAGGGCGCTGGAAACACCATATATTTT	TRBV5-1	TRBJ1-3	TRBD1	-
CASRAQVQETQYF	TGCGCCAGCAGGGCACAGGTCCAAGAGACCCAGTACTTC	TRBV10-2	TRBJ2-5	-	-
CASSSEGWDTQYF	TGTGCCAGCAGTTCGGAGGGGTGGGATACGCAGTATTTT	TRBV12-3/TRBV12-4	TRBJ2-3	-	-
CATSVGTGQGYNEQFF	TGTGCCACCAGTGTTGGGACAGGACAAGGATACAATGAGCAGTTCTTC	TRBV24-1	TRBJ2-1	TRBD1	few
CASSQLGQGRRGYTF	TGCGCCAGCAGCCAATTGGGACAGGGACGTCGGGGCTACACCTTC	TRBV4-1	TRBJ1-2	TRBD1	-